Listed here are 8 T cell receptor beta chains from one sample, sequenced in a study of cytomegalovirus exposure and HLA in healthy donors. Use of 60 Vbeta and 13 Jbeta primers characterized the PCR. Profiling relied on immunoSEQ multiplex PCR, and the TCRdb table lists in-frame clones only, not all of them. The top ten hold over 1.5% of the sample, which has 70,000 or so clones, around 80% seen once. Sequenced material: PBMCs. The receptor set was obtained from a man aged 18 to 29 in good health and CMV-seronegative.

The chain links TRBV11-3 to TRBJ2-7, with D maybe TRBD2 (6 bases). The V end lost 4 bases, the J end lost 2 bases, and 18 bases lay between the germline ends. The length of the CDR3 is 16 residues. Germline CDR1 SGHNT, CDR2 YENEEA. CDR3 residues: CASSYNGGPRPYEQYF. In DNA form, the CDR3 reads TGTGCCAGCAGCTATAACGGGGGACCACGTCCCTACGAGCAGTACTTC.

The CDR3 loop reads CASSYFAGLNTEAFF. The CDR3 DNA follows: TGTGCCAGCAGTTACTTCGCAGGTCTGAACACTGAAGCTTTCTTT. The chain combines TRBV6-6 with TRBJ1-1, with D hard to call. CDR1 and CDR2 (germline): MNHNY, SVGAGI (reference sequence). Trimming removed 1 base at V and 0 bases at J, with 9 bases between. The CDR3 extends over 15 amino acids.

This rearrangement joins TRBV9 to TRBJ2-3; 10 bases are shared with TRBD2. V trimming: 0 bases; J trimming: 3 bases; junction bases outside the gene matches: 4. Germline-derived CDR1 and CDR2 are SGDLS and YYNGEE. The CDR3 is made up of 16 amino acids. CDR3: CASSVGPAGGTDTQYF. CDR3 in DNA: TGTGCCAGCAGCGTAGGGCCAGCGGGAGGGACAGATACGCAGTATTTT.

The J gene is TRBJ2-2, the V gene TRBV27; D is possibly TRBD2 (6 bases). CDR1 and CDR2 (germline): MNHEY, SMNVEV (reference sequence). This CDR3 is built from 16 residues. With 2 bases removed from V and 0 bases from J, the gap between germline ends came to 10 bases. The CDR3 spells CASSLVGSANTGELFF. DNA of the CDR3: TGTGCCAGCAGTTTAGTCGGGAGTGCGAACACCGGGGAGCTGTTTTTT.

The V and J genes are TRBV27 and TRBJ2-2, with 7 bases lining up with TRBD2. This CDR3 region has 14 residues. Germline values: CDR1 MNHEY, CDR2 SMNVEV (reference sequence). V dropped 1 base and J dropped 7; count of bases not matched to a gene: 3. This CDR3 is CASSLYGGIGELFF. The CDR3 region has the DNA TGTGCCAGCAGTTTATACGGGGGGATCGGGGAGCTGTTTTTT.

V gene TRBV25-1 combines with J gene TRBJ1-1, with D unclear. Per the germline V gene, CDR1 is MGHDK and CDR2 is SYGVNS. Trimming cost V 1 base and J 2 bases, with 5 bases left between them. This CDR3 spans 13 amino acids. CDR3 DNA: TGTGCCAGCAGTGAATCCGTTAACACTGAAGCTTTCTTT. Its protein is CASSESVNTEAFF.

V gene TRBV21-1 combines with J gene TRBJ2-7; whether TRBD1, the table's D call, matches the DNA was not checked. TRBV21-1 is a pseudogene. This CDR3 has 16 amino acids. The DNA for the CDR3 is TGTGCCAGCAGCAAGATCCCGACAGGGGTCGGATACGAGCAGTACTTC. This sequence encodes CASSKIPTGVGYEQYF.

The V call is TRBV5-4, the J call TRBJ2-3, with TRBD1 matching over 7 bases. This CDR3 is built from 15 residues. J lost 2 bases, V lost 0 bases, and 3 bases had no gene match. Germline lookup yields CDR1 SGHNT and CDR2 YYREEE (reference sequence). CDR3 bases: TGTGCCAGCAGCTTGGAAGACAGGGCCACAGATACGCAGTATTTT. This gives the protein CASSLEDRATDTQYF.